These 10 T cell receptor beta chains originate from one sample sequenced in a study of CD8 T cells in ankylosing spondylitis. No antigens are known for them. General study findings and limits: A TCR beta motif of 8 or 9 highly homologous variants appeared characteristic of ankylosing spondylitis blood.

MiXCR, run by TCRdb on the 5' RACE reads, gives a single entry per CDR3 protein. The sample shows some 220,000 distinct CDR3 sequences, around 6.6% of them seen only once. Material: blood, either unsorted or a sorted T cell fraction (not recorded which). These receptors originate from a male donor with ankylosing spondylitis.

This clonotype was recorded many times. The V gene is TRBV4-3, the J gene TRBJ2-1; a weak D match, TRBD2 (6 bases). CDR3 size: 16 residues. V shed 4 bases and J shed 5 bases, with 18 bases lying between them. Germline V lookup: CDR1 LGHNA, CDR2 YSLEER. CDR3 protein: CASSRLIREWDNEQFF. The CDR3 DNA sequence: TGCGCCAGCAGCCGGTTGATACGGGAGTGGGACAATGAGCAGTTCTTC.

With respect to this clonotype: Mismatch with germline at one junction end may stem from a read error. The chain recombines TRBV3-1 with TRBJ2-7; D is ambiguous. The CDR3 extends over 15 amino acids. Germline V lookup: CDR1 LGHDT, CDR2 YNNKEL (reference sequence). The CDR3 protein is CASTQETRMGYEQYF. CDR3 bases: TGTGCCAGCACCCAAGAAACCAGAATGGGCTACGAGCAGTACTTC.

The rearrangement uses TRBV7-9 and TRBJ2-1; the match to TRBD2 covers 14 bases. Germline values: CDR1 SEHNR, CDR2 FQNEAQ (reference sequence). With 5 bases clipped from V and 6 bases from J, the junction kept 3 bases outside the gene matches. The CDR3 is made up of 15 amino acids. The CDR3 here is CASSRLAGGPNEQFF. DNA of the CDR3: TGTGCCAGCAGCCGACTAGCGGGAGGGCCCAATGAGCAGTTCTTC.

Ten or more counts support this clonotype. This chain joins TRBV2 and TRBJ2-5; D possibly corresponds to TRBD1 (5 bases). Germline values: CDR1 SNHLY, CDR2 FYNNEI. V gave up 1 base and J gave up 0 bases, with 9 bases separating them. There are 15 residues in the CDR3. The CDR3 DNA reads as TGTGCCAGCAGTGAAGTAGGGGCATACCAAGAGACCCAGTACTTC. Amino acid sequence: CASSEVGAYQETQYF.

This clonotype was recorded at least ten times. The V call is TRBV7-8, the J call TRBJ2-1; TRBD2 is a possible D gene (6 bases). Trimming stripped 5 bases from V and 8 bases from J, with 10 bases between. The CDR3 loop spans 12 amino acids. The germline V gene has CDR1 SGHVS and CDR2 FQNEAQ. CDR3 sequence: CASSPTSYEQFF. The CDR3 region has the DNA TGTGCCAGCAGCCCCACTAGCTATGAGCAGTTCTTC.

The CDR3 coding sequence is TGTGCCAGCAGTTTTCAGGCGAACTCCTACGAGCAGTACTTC. It codes for CASSFQANSYEQYF. This chain connects TRBV27 to TRBJ2-7; D not resolved. Germline CDR1 reads MNHEY; CDR2 reads SMNVEV (reference sequence). V lost 3 bases and J 0 bases, leaving 9 bases between the germline ends. The CDR3 has 14 amino acids.

This clonotype was detected a few times. The chain uses TRBV5-6 and TRBJ1-1; D ambiguous. CDR1 and CDR2 from the germline V gene are SGHDT and YYEEEE. The V end was cut by 4 bases, the J end by 5 bases, with 15 bases between. The length of the CDR3 is 14 residues. In DNA, the CDR3 is TGTGCCAGCAGCGGCGGACTCCGCGGAACTGAAGCTTTCTTT. This sequence encodes CASSGGLRGTEAFF.

In its sample, this clonotype was seen many times. The CDR3 sequence: CASSEANSTDTQYF. The CDR3 DNA follows: TGCGCCAGCAGTGAGGCGAATAGCACAGATACGCAGTATTTT. The V and J genes are TRBV10-2 and TRBJ2-3, with D unresolved. V dropped 2 bases and J dropped 0 bases, with 6 bases sitting between them. This CDR3 is 14 amino acids long. Germline V gene sequence: CDR1 WSHSY, CDR2 SAAADI.

This clonotype was seen repeatedly, ten times or more. The chain recombines TRBV9 with TRBJ1-4; no clear D gene. This CDR3 region has 16 residues. Germline V CDR1 and CDR2: SGDLS, YYNGEE. Between the trimmed V and J ends, which lost 0 bases and 3 bases, there was a span of 12 bases. CDR3 bases: TGTGCCAGCAGCGTAGGCGCGGTCGGGGCTAATGAAAAACTGTTTTTT. Its protein product is CASSVGAVGANEKLFF.

The chain employs TRBV27 and TRBJ2-1, with TRBD2 identical over 7 bases. This CDR3 is built from 12 residues. V lost 7 bases, J lost 10 bases, and 7 bases stayed unmatched. The germline CDR1 and CDR2 sequences are MNHEY and SMNVEV (reference sequence). This CDR3 is CASTERGKEQFF. The CDR3 DNA is TGTGCCAGCACGGAGCGGGGAAAAGAGCAGTTCTTC.